Detailed here is one T cell receptor beta chain. As yet, its antigen is unknown. The data derive from a study of a mutant IDH1 vaccine in newly diagnosed glioma. Study overall: Every participant had undergone radiotherapy, temozolomide, or both before, and most underwent both.

Broader study findings: Alterations occurring in top peripheral T cell clonotypes seemed unrelated to pseudoprogression.

The time point is: week 23, last vaccination. In the vaccine, a single dose held 300 ug of the mutant IDH1 20-mer peptide, along with topical imiquimod. TCRdb's copy holds only in-frame clones and misses some; the assay was immunoSEQ multiplex PCR. The sample has approximately 79,000 clones, 75% to 90% seen once. The germline gives CDR1 GTSNPN, CDR2 SVGIG (reference sequence). CDR3 length: 13 amino acids. Trimming took off 0 bases at V and 6 bases at J, with 8 bases between the two ends. The chain employs TRBV30 and TRBJ2-2; D not certain. The specimen was PBMCs, collected from a glioma patient whose treatment included an IDH1 peptide vaccine. This clonotype was obtained from a woman between 45 and 65 years old with glioma. The DNA for the CDR3 is TGTGCCTGGAGTGTAACAGATCCCGGGGAGCTGTTTTTT. It is translated as CAWSVTDPGELFF. The full variable domain, with the rest looked up from reference TRBV30 and TRBJ2-2, is SQTIHQWPATLVQPVGSPLSLECTVEGTSNPNLYWYRQAAGRGLQLLFYSVGIGQISSEVPQNLSASRPQDRQFILSSKKLLLSDSGFYLCAWSVTDPGELFFGEGSRLTVL.